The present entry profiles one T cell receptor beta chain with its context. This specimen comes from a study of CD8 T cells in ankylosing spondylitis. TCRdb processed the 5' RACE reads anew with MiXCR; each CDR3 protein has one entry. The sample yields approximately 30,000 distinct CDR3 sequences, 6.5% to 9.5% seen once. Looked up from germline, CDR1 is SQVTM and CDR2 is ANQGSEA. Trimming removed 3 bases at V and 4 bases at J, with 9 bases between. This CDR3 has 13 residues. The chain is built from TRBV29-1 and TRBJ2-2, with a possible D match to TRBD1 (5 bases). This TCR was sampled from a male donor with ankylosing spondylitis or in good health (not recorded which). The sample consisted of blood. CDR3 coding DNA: TGCAGCGTTGACAGGGATGGCACCGGGGAGCTGTTTTTT. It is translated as CSVDRDGTGELFF.